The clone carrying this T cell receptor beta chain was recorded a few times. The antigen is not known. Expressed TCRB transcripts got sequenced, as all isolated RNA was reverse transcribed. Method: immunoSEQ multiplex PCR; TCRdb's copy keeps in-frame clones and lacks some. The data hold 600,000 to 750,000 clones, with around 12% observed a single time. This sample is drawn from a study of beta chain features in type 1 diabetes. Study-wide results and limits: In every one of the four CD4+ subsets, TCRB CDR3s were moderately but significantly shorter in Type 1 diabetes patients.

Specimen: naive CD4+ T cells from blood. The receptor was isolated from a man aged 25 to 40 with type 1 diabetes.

CDR3 amino acids: CARTFTGGTGELFF. The CDR3 region has the DNA TGTGCCAGAACCTTCACAGGGGGCACCGGGGAGCTGTTTTTT. The rearrangement uses TRBV2 and TRBJ2-2; 8 bases fit TRBD1. This CDR3 has 14 amino acids. From germline, CDR1 is SNHLY and CDR2 FYNNEI. V lost 9 bases and J lost 4; bases outside the gene matches: 7.